Each of the 18 T cell receptor beta chains below was sequenced from the same sample in a study of PD-1 blockade in classical Hodgkin lymphoma. No patient escaped relapse after autologous stem cell transplantation, and brentuximab vedotin exposure varied. Data came from immunoSEQ multiplex PCR; TCRdb stores just in-frame clones and leaves some out. The table has more than 25,000 clones, more than 75% seen once. This sample comprised peripheral blood mononuclear cells (PBMCs), obtained at baseline. The source of these receptors is a human donor with classical Hodgkin lymphoma.

The rearrangement uses TRBV19 and TRBJ1-2, with D uncertain. The CDR3 runs to 13 residues. The V and J ends lost 1 base and 3 bases respectively, with 6 bases between them. CDR1 is LNHDA, CDR2 SQIVND, per germline (reference sequence). CDR3 DNA sequence: TGTGCCAGTAGTATAGGGGGAGACTATGGCTACACCTTC. This sequence encodes CASSIGGDYGYTF.

This clone was detected only once. This chain uses TRBV5-1 with TRBJ2-1, with D maybe TRBD2 (5 bases). CDR3 size: 14 residues. Germline V CDR1 and CDR2: SGHRS, YFSETQ. Trimming shortened V by 0 bases and J by 3 bases, and 7 bases separated the two germline ends. CDR3 residues: CASSLDSGYNEQFF. The CDR3 nucleotides read TGCGCCAGCAGCTTGGACAGCGGCTACAATGAGCAGTTCTTC.

The chain employs TRBV2 and TRBJ2-5; TRBD2 matches 16 bases. There are 14 residues in the CDR3. V lost 6 bases, J lost 5 bases, and 0 bases stayed unmatched. The V gene's germline CDR1 is SNHLY and CDR2 FYNNEI. The chain's CDR3 is CASRGLAGGETQYF. The CDR3, as DNA: TGTGCCAGCAGGGGACTAGCGGGGGGGGAGACCCAGTACTTC.

The chain is built from TRBV25-1 and TRBJ2-4; 7 bases are shared with TRBD1. CDR1 is MGHDK and CDR2 is SYGVNS in the germline V gene. The V segment lost 8 bases and the J segment 6 bases; nucleotides outside the gene matches: 7. This CDR3 spans 13 amino acids. In nucleotides, the CDR3 is TGTGCCAGCCGGACAGGTCCCATAAACATTCAGTACTTC. It encodes CASRTGPINIQYF.

V gene TRBV6-1 combines with J gene TRBJ1-1; D possibly corresponds to TRBD1 (5 bases). Germline values: CDR1 MNHNS, CDR2 SASEGT. The CDR3 has 14 amino acids. The V and J ends lost 7 bases and 5 bases respectively, with 17 bases between them. The CDR3 loop reads CASTETIGGTEAFF. The CDR3 region has the DNA TGTGCCAGCACCGAGACGATCGGGGGTACTGAAGCTTTCTTT.

V usage is TRBV7-2 and J usage is TRBJ2-5; 7 nucleotides agree with TRBD1. Near its end, the DNA agrees better with TRBJ2-7, so the J call may be wrong. Germline CDR1 reads SGHTA; CDR2 reads FQGNSA. This CDR3 is built from 15 residues. The CDR3 DNA sequence: TGTGCCAGCAGCAGTACACAGGGGTACGTCTACGAGCAGTACTTC. This sequence encodes CASSSTQGYVYEQYF.

This clone is a singleton in its sample. The chain joins TRBV11-1 to TRBJ2-2, with D hard to call. The CDR3 consists of 13 residues. Trimming took off 5 bases at V and 4 bases at J, with 8 bases between the two ends. CDR1 and CDR2 (germline): SGHAT, FQDESV (reference sequence). The CDR3 loop reads CASSRLSTGELFF. As DNA, the CDR3 is TGTGCCAGCAGCCGCTTGAGCACCGGGGAGCTGTTTTTT.

Turning to this clone: This specimen includes other DNA sequences encoding the same CDR3. This chain uses TRBV5-1 with TRBJ1-3; no clear D. CDR1 is SGHRS and CDR2 is YFSETQ in the germline V gene. V gave up 0 bases and J gave up 0 bases, with 4 bases separating them. This CDR3 is 14 amino acids long. This chain's CDR3 is CASSLGSSGNTIYF. The CDR3 coding sequence is TGCGCCAGCAGCTTGGGCAGCTCTGGAAACACCATATATTTT.

The J gene is TRBJ1-4, the V gene TRBV5-4; D not certain. With 9 bases removed from V and 2 bases from J, the gap between germline ends came to 11 bases. The length of the CDR3 is 13 residues. The germline gives CDR1 SGHNT, CDR2 YYREEE (reference sequence). This CDR3 reads CATSNLTNEKLFF. In DNA, the CDR3 is TGTGCCACCTCCAATTTGACTAATGAAAAACTGTTTTTT. Using reference TRBV5-4 and TRBJ1-4 for the parts outside the CDR3, the full variable domain is ETGVTQSPTHLIKTRGQQVTLRCSSQSGHNTVSWYQQALGQGPQFIFQYYREEENGRGNFPPRFSGLQFPNYSSELNVNALELDDSALYLCATSNLTNEKLFFGSGTQLSVL.

The genes are TRBV18 and TRBJ2-5; D is undetermined. The CDR3 has 13 residues. The V gene lost 6 bases and the J gene lost 1 base, with 9 bases spanning the gap. CDR1 is KGHSH and CDR2 is LQKENI in the germline V gene. The CDR3 is CASSPPAQETQYF. DNA of the CDR3: TGTGCCAGCTCCCCCCCTGCCCAAGAGACCCAGTACTTC.

The genes are TRBV5-1 and TRBJ2-2; D is uncertain. The germline gives CDR1 SGHRS, CDR2 YFSETQ. V dropped 6 bases and J dropped 2 bases, with 5 bases sitting between them. The CDR3 is 12 amino acids. CDR3 coding DNA: TGCGCCAGCATGATCAACACCGGGGAGCTGTTTTTT. The encoded protein is CASMINTGELFF.

The chain joins TRBV5-1 to TRBJ2-2; 11 bases are a match to TRBD2. In germline, CDR1 is SGHRS, CDR2 YFSETQ. Trimming at V came to 4 bases and at J to 1 base, leaving 3 bases not matched to a gene. The CDR3 covers 16 residues. CDR3 amino acids: CASSPGTSGNTGELFF. The CDR3 DNA reads as TGCGCCAGCAGCCCTGGGACTAGCGGGAACACCGGGGAGCTGTTTTTT.

This sequence joins TRBV6-6 and TRBJ2-7, with D perhaps TRBD1 or TRBD2 (6 bases each). V shed 6 bases and J shed 2 bases, with 20 bases lying between them. CDR3 length: 16 amino acids. Germline V CDR1 and CDR2: MNHNY, SVGAGI (reference sequence). DNA of the CDR3: TGTGCCAGCAGAGGGGGGTTGGAAACACGCCCCTACGAGCAGTACTTC. Its translation is CASRGGLETRPYEQYF.

J is TRBJ2-1 and V is TRBV10-3; TRBD1 agrees at 8 bases. V trimming: 4 bases; J trimming: 3 bases; junction bases outside the gene matches: 2. Germline CDR1 and CDR2: ENHRY and SYGVKD. The CDR3 spans 14 residues. CDR3 loop: CAISGGQDYNEQFF. Written as DNA, the CDR3 is TGTGCCATCAGTGGGGGACAGGACTACAATGAGCAGTTCTTC.

This clone showed up just once. V usage is TRBV11-1 and J usage is TRBJ2-5, with 10 bases lining up with TRBD1. Looked up from germline, CDR1 is SGHAT and CDR2 is FQDESV (reference sequence). This CDR3 is 13 amino acids long. After removal of 4 bases from V and 7 bases from J, the junction contained 3 bases not matched to a gene. In nucleotides, the CDR3 is TGTGCCAGCAGCTCCGGGACAGGGGTGACCCAGTACTTC. Amino acid sequence: CASSSGTGVTQYF.

This clone was found a few times. The rearrangement links TRBV6-5 to TRBJ1-6; no clear D gene. There are 14 residues in the CDR3. Germline V gene lookup returns CDR1 MNHEY and CDR2 SVGAGI. Between the trimmed V and J ends, which lost 6 bases and 0 bases, there was a span of 6 bases. CDR3 loop: CASSMSSYNSPLHF. The CDR3 nucleotides are TGTGCCAGCAGCATGAGCTCCTATAATTCACCCCTCCACTTT.

The gene calls are TRBV7-9 and TRBJ1-4; possible D gene TRBD1, 6 bases. Trimming shortened V by 6 bases and J by 8 bases, and 16 bases separated the two germline ends. The CDR3 contains 14 residues. Germline V CDR1 and CDR2: SEHNR, FQNEAQ (reference sequence). In DNA, the CDR3 is TGTGCCAGCAGTTCCAGGGGAGGAGGGGAAAAACTGTTTTTT. This sequence encodes CASSSRGGGEKLFF.

This chain links TRBV6-6 with TRBJ2-5, with TRBD2 as a possible D gene (6 bases). CDR3 length equals 15 residues. The germline CDR1 and CDR2 sequences are MNHNY and SVGAGI (reference sequence). V was shortened by 0 bases and J by 5 bases, with 13 bases between the two germline ends. The CDR3 here is CASSYSSGGRETQYF. The CDR3 DNA reads as TGTGCCAGCAGTTACTCCTCCGGGGGAAGGGAGACCCAGTACTTC.